This TCR beta chain originates from a study of blood T cell repertoires in COVID-19. Study background: Specimens from acute and convalescent COVID-19 originated in the United States, Italy and Spain. T cells, B-cell-depleted T cells, or PBMCs provided the cDNA or gDNA that served as material.

The authors' processing: Estimation of nucleated cell counts relied on the amplification of reference gene primers. Here immunoSEQ multiplex PCR was the method, and the copy in TCRdb shows in-frame clones only, minus some. That table supplies the V and J calls and clone size; D and trimming were determined from the DNA. The sample holds more than 140,000 clones; about four fifths are singletons and the top ten take about 1.6%. The V gene's germline CDR1 is SGDLS and CDR2 YYNGEE. Germline trimming cut 0 bases from V and 4 bases from J; bases unmatched to any gene: 22. This CDR3 spans 21 amino acids. This clone has only a few counts.

The TCR was taken from a human donor in a cohort sampled during active COVID-19. Specimen: peripheral blood. The genes are TRBV9 and TRBJ2-1; 7 bases align to TRBD1. Here the CDR3 DNA reads TGTGCCAGCAGCGTAGAGAGGGACAGAGTAAGCCTGGGGATTGGATACAATGAGCAGTTCTTC. It encodes CASSVERDRVSLGIGYNEQFF.